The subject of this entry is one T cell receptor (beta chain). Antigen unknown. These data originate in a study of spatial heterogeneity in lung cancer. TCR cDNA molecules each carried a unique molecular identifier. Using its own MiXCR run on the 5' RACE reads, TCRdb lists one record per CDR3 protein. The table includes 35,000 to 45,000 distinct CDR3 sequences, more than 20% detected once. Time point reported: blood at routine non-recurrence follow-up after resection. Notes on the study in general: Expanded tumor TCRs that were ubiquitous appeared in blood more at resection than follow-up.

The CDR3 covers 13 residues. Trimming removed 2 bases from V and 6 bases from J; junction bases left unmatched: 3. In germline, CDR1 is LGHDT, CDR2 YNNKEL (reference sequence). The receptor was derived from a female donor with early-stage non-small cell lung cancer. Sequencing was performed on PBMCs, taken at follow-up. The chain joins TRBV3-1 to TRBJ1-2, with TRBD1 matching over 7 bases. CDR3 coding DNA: TGTGCCAGCAGCCAATGGACAGGAGATGGCTACACCTTC. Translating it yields CASSQWTGDGYTF.